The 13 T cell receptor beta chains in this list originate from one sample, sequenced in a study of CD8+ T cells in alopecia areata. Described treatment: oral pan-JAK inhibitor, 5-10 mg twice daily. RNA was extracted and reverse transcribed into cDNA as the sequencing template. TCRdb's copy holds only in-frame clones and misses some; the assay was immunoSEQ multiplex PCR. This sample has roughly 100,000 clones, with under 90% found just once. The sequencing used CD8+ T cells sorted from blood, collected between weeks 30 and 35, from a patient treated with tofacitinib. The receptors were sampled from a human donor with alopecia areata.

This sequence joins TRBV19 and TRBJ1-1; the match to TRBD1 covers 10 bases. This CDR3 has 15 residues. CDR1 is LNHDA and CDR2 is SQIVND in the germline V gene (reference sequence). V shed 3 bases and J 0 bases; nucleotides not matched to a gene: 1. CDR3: CASSMGQGMNTEAFF. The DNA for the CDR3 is TGTGCCAGTAGTATGGGACAGGGGATGAACACTGAAGCTTTCTTT.

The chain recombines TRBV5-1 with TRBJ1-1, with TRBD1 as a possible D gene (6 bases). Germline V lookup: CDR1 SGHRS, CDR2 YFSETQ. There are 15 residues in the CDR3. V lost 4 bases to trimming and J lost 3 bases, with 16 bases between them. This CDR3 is CASSRIQGWDTEAFF. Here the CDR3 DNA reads TGCGCCAGCAGCCGTATACAGGGCTGGGACACTGAAGCTTTCTTT.

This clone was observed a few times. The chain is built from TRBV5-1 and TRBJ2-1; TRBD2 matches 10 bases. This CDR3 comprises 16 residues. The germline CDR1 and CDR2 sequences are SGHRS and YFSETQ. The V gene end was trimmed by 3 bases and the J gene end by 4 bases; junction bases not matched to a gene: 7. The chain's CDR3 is CASSWTSGDNYNEQFF. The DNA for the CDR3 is TGCGCCAGCAGCTGGACTAGCGGCGATAATTACAATGAGCAGTTCTTC.

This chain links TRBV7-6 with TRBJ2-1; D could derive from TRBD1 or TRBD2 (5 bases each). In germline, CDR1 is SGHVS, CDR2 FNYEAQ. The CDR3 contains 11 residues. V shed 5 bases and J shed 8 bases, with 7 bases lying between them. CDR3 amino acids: CASSRGDEQFF. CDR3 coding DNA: TGTGCCAGCAGCCGAGGGGATGAGCAGTTCTTC.

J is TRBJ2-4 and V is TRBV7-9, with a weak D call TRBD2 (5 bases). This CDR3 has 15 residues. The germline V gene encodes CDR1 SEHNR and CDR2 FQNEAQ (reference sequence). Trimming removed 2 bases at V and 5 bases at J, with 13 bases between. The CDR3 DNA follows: TGTGCCAGCAGCTTAATTGATTACGGGGAAAACATTCAGTACTTC. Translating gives CASSLIDYGENIQYF.

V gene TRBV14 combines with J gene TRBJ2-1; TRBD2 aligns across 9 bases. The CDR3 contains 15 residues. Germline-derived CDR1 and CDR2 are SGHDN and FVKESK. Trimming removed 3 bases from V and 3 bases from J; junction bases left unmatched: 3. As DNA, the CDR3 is TGTGCCAGCAGCCACACTAGCGGGTACTACAATGAGCAGTTCTTC. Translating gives CASSHTSGYYNEQFF.

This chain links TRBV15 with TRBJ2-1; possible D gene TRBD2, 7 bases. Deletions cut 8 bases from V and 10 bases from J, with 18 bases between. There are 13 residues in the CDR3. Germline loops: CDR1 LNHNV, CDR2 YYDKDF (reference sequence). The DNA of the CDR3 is TGTGCCACCCAGATGGGGGGGGCTCGGGAGCAGTTCTTC. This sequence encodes CATQMGGAREQFF.

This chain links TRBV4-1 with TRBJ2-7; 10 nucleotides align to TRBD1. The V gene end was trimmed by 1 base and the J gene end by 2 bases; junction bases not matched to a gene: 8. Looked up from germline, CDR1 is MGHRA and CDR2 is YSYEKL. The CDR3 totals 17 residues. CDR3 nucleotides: TGCGCCAGCAGCCAAGGTAAAGGGGACAGGGGTACCTACGAGCAGTACTTC. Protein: CASSQGKGDRGTYEQYF.

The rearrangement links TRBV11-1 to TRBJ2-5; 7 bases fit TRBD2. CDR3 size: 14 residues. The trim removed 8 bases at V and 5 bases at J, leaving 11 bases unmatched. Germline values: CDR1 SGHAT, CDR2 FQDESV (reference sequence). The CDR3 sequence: CASQLGDYYETQYF. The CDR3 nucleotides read TGTGCCAGCCAGCTTGGGGACTACTACGAGACCCAGTACTTC.

This chain's CDR3 is CSAKIAGGLSYEQYF. The CDR3 bases are TGCAGCGCGAAAATAGCGGGAGGACTCTCCTACGAGCAGTACTTC. The gene calls are TRBV29-1 and TRBJ2-7; 10 positions match TRBD2. Losses at the gene ends were 7 bases for V and 0 bases for J; bases not matched to a gene: 9. This CDR3 has 15 residues. The germline CDR1 and CDR2 sequences are SQVTM and ANQGSEA.

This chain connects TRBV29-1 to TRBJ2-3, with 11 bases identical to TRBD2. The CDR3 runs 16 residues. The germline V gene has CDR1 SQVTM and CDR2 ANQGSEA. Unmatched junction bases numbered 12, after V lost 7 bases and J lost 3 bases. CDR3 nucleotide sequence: TGCAGCGGAACTCTAGCGGGGGGTGTGTGGACAGATACGCAGTATTTT. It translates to CSGTLAGGVWTDTQYF.

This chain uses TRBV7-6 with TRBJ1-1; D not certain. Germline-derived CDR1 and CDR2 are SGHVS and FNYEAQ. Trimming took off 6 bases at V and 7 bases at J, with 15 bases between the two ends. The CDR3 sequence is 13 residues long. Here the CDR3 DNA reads TGTGCCAGCAGTCCCACGGGAGGGAGTGAAGCTTTCTTT. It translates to CASSPTGGSEAFF.

CDR3 nucleotide sequence: TGTGCCAGGTGGGACAAAGGAACTGAAGCTTTCTTT. It codes for CARWDKGTEAFF. The rearrangement links TRBV6-5 to TRBJ1-1, with D maybe TRBD1 (6 bases). The CDR3 is made up of 12 amino acids. Looked up from germline, CDR1 is MNHEY and CDR2 is SVGAGI. V gave up 9 bases and J gave up 5 bases, with 13 bases separating them.